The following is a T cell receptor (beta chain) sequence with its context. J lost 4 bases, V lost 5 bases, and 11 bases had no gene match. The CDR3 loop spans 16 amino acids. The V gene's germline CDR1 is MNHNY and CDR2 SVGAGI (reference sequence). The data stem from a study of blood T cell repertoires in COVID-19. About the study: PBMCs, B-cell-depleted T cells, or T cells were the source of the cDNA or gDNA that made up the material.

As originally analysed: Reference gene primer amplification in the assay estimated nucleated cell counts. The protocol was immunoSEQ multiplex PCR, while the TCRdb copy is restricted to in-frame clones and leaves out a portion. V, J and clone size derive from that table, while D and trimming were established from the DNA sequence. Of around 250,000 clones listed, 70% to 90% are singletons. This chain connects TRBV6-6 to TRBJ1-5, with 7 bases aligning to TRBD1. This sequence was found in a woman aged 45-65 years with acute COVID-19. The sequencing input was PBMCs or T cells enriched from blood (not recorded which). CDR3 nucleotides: TGTGCCAGCAGTCTCCTACAGGGGCAAACTAATCAGCCCCAGCATTTT. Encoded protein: CASSLLQGQTNQPQHF.